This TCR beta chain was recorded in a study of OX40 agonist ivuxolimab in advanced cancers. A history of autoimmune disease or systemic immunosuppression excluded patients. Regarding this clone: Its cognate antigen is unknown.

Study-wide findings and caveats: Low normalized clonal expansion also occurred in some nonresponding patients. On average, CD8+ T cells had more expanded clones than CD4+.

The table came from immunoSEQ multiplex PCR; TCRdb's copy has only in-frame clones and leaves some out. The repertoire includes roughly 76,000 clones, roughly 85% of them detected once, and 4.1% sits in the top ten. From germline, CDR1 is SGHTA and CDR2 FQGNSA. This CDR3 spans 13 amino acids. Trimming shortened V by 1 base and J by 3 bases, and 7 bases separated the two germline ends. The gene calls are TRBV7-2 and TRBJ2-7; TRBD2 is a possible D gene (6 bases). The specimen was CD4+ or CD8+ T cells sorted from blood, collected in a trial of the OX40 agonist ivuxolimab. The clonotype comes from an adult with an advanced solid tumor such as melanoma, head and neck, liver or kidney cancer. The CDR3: CASSLGRVYEQYF. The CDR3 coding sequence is TGTGCCAGCAGCTTAGGGAGGGTCTACGAGCAGTACTTC.